This TCR beta chain was sequenced for a study of long-term antiretroviral therapy in people with HIV. The CDR3 length is 13 residues. CDR1 is MNHNS, CDR2 SASEGT, per germline. V trimming: 7 bases; J trimming: 4 bases; junction bases outside the gene matches: 1. The authors ran the immunoSEQ assay, v3.0, at survey level. Data came from immunoSEQ multiplex PCR; TCRdb stores just in-frame clones and leaves some out. The data contain roughly 25,000 clones, around 83% of them singletons. This clone appeared a few times. Treatment of all HIV participants took place in the United States. This receptor was taken from a man aged 45-65 years with HIV. Sequenced here: unsorted PBMCs, sampled 0.4 years after starting antiretroviral therapy. This sequence joins TRBV6-1 and TRBJ2-2; 9 bases are shared with TRBD1. CDR3 nucleotide sequence: TGTGCCAGCAAGACAGGGGGCACCGGGGAGCTGTTTTTT. The encoded protein is CASKTGGTGELFF.